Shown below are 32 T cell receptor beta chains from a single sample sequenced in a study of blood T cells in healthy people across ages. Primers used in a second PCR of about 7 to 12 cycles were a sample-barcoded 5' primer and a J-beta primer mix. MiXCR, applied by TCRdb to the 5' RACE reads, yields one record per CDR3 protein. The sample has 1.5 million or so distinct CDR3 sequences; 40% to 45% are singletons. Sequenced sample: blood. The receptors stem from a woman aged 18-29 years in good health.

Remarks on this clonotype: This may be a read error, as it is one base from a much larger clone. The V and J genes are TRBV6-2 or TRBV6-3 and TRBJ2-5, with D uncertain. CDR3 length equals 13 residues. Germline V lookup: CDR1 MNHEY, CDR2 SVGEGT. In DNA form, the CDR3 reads TGTGCCAGCAGTTACACTCCACAAGGGACCCAGTACTTC. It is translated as CASSYTPQGTQYF.

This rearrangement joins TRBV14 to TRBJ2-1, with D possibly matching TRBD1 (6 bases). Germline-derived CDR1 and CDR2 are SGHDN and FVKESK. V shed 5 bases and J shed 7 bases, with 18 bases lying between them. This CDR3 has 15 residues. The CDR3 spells CASSYGQSLMNEQFF. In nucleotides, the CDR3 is TGTGCCAGCAGCTACGGACAGAGTCTTATGAATGAGCAGTTCTTC.

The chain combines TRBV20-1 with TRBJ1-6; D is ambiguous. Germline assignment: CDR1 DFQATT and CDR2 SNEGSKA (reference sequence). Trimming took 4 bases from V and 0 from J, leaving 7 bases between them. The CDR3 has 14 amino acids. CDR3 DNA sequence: TGCAGTGCTATGCGCTACTCCTATAATTCACCCCTCCACTTT. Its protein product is CSAMRYSYNSPLHF.

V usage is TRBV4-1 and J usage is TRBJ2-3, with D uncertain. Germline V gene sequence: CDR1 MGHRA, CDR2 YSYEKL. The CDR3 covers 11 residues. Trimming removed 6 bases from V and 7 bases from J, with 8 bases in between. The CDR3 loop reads CASSSANTQYF. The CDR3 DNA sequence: TGCGCCAGCAGTTCAGCGAATACGCAGTATTTT.

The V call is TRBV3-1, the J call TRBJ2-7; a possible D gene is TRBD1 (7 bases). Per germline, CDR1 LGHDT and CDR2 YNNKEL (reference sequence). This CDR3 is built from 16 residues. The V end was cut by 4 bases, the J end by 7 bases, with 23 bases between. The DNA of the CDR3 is TGTGCCAGCAGCCCTCCTTTCCTCCGGGACAGCGGGGAGCAGTACTTC. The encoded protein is CASSPPFLRDSGEQYF.

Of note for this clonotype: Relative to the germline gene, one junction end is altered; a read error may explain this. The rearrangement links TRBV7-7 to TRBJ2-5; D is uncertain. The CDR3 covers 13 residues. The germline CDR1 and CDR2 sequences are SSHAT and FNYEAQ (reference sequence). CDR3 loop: CASSLARFETQYF. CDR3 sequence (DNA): TGTGCTAGCAGCTTAGCTAGGTTTGAGACCCAGTACTTC.

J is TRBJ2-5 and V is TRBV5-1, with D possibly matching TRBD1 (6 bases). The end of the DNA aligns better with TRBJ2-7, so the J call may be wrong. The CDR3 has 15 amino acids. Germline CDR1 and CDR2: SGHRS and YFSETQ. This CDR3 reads CASSAISGTTYEQYF. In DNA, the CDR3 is TGCGCCAGCAGCGCGATATCCGGGACAACCTACGAGCAGTACTTC.

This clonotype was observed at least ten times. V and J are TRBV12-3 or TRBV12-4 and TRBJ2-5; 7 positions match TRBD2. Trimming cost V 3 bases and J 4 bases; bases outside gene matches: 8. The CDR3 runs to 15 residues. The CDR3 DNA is TGTGCCAGCAGTTTCGGTGGGAGGGTTAGAGAGACCCAGTACTTC. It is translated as CASSFGGRVRETQYF.

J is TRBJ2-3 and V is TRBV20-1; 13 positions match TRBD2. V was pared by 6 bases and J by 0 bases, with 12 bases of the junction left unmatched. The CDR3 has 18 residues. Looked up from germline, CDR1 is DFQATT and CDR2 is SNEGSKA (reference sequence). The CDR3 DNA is TGCAGTGCCGGGGGTCTCGGACTAGCGGGGGTTAGCACAGATACGCAGTATTTT. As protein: CSAGGLGLAGVSTDTQYF.

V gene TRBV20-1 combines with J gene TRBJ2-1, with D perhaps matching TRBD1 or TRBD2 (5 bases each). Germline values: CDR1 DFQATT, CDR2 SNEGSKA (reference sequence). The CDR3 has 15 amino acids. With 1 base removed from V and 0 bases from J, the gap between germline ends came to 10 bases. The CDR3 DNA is TGCAGTGCTAGAGGGGACCCGAGCTCCTACAATGAGCAGTTCTTC. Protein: CSARGDPSSYNEQFF.

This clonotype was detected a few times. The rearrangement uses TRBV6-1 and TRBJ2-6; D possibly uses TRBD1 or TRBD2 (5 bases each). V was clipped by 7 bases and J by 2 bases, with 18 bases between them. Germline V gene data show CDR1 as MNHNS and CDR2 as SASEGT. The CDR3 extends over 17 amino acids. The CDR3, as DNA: TGTGCCAGCACTACCGGGGCCAACCCGGCTGGGGCCAACGTCCTGACTTTC. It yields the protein CASTTGANPAGANVLTF.

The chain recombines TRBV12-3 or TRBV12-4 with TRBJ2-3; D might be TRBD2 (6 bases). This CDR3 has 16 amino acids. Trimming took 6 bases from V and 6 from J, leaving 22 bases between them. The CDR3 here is CASRTGTGEWGDTQYF. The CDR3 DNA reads TGTGCCAGCAGGACTGGGACGGGAGAGTGGGGGGATACGCAGTATTTT.

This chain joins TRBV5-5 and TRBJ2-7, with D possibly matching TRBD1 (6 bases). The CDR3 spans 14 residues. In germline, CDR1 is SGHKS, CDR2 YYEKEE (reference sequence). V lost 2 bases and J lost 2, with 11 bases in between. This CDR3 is CASSFGDITYEQYF. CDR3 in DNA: TGTGCCAGCAGCTTTGGGGACATTACCTACGAGCAGTACTTC.

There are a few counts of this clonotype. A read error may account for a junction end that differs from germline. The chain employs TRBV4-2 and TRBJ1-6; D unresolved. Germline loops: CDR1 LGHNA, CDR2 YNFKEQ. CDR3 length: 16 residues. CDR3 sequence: CASSQDPGKRNSPPHF. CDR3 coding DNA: TGTGCCAGCAGCCAAGATCCAGGAAAACGTAATTCACCCCCCCACTTT.

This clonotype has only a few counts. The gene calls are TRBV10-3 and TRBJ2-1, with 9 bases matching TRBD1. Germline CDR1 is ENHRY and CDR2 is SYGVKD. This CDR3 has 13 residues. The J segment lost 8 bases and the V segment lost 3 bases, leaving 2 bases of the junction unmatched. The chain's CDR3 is CAISDGTGYEQFF. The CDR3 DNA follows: TGTGCCATCAGTGATGGGACAGGGTATGAGCAGTTCTTC.

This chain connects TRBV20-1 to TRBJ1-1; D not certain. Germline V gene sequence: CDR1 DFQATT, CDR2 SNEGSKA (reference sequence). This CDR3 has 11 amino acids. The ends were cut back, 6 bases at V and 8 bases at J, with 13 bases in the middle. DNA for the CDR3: TGCAGTGCCGTGGATTCTGGCGAAGCTTTCTTT. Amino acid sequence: CSAVDSGEAFF.

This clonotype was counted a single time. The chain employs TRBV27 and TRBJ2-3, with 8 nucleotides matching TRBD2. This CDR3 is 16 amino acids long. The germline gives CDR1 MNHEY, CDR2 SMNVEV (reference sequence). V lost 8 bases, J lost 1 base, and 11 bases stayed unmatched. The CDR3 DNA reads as TGTGCCAGCGGAAGGGGTGGGGGACTAGGCACAGATACGCAGTATTTT. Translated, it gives CASGRGGGLGTDTQYF.

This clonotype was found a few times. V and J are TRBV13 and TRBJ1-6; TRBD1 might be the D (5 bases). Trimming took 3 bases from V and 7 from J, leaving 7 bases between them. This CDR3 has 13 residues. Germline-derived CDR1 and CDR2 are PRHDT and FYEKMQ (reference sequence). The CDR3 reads CASSFYRNSPLHF. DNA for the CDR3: TGTGCCAGCAGCTTTTACAGGAATTCACCCCTCCACTTT.

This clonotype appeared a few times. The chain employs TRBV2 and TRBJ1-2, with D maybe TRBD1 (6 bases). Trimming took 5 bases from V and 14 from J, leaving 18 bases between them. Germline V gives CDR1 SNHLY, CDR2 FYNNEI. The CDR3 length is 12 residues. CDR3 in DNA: TGTGCCAGCAGTCCCCAAGGTACGGGACATACCTTC. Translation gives CASSPQGTGHTF.

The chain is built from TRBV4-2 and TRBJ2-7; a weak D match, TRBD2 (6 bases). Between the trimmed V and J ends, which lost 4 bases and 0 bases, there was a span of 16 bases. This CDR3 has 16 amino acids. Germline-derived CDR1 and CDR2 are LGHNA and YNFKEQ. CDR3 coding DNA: TGTGCCAGCAGCCCGAGAGGCGGGGATAGCTCCTACGAGCAGTACTTC. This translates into CASSPRGGDSSYEQYF.

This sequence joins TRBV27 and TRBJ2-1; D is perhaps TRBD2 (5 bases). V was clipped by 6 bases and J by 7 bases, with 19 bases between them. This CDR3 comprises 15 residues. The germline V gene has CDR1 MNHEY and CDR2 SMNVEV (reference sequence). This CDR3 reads CASSNRREWENEQFF. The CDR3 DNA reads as TGTGCCAGCAGCAACCGGAGAGAGTGGGAGAATGAGCAGTTCTTC.

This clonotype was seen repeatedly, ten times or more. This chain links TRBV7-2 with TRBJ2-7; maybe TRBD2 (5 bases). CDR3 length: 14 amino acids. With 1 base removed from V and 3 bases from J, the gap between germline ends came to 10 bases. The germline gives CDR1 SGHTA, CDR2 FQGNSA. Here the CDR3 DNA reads TGTGCCAGCAGCTTAGGATCGGGGAGCTACGAGCAGTACTTC. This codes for CASSLGSGSYEQYF.

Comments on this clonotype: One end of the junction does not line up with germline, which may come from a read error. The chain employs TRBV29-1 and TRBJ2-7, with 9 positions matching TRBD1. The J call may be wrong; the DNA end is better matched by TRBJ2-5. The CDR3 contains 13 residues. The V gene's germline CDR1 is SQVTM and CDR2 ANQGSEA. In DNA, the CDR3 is TGCGGCGTTTGGGACAGGGTGGGAGAGACCCAGTACTTC. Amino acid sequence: CGVWDRVGETQYF.

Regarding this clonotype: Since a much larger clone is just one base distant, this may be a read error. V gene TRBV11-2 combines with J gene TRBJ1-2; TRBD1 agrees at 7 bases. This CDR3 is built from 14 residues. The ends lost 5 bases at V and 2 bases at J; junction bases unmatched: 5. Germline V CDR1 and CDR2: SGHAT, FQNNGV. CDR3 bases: TGTGCCAGCAGCGTAACGGACAGGAACTATGGCTACACCTTC. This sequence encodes CASSVTDRNYGYTF.

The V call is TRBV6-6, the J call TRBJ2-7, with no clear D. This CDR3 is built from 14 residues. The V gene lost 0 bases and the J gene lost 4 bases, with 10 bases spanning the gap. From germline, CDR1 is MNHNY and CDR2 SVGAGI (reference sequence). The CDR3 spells CASSYSLERYEQYF. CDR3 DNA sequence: TGTGCCAGCAGTTACTCCCTAGAGCGTTACGAGCAGTACTTC.

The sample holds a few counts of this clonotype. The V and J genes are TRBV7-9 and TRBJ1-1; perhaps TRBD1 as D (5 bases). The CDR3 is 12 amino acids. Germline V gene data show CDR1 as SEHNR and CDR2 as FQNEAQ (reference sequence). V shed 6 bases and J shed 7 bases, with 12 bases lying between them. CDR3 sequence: CASRGRDFEAFF. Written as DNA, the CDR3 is TGTGCCAGCAGGGGACGGGACTTTGAAGCTTTCTTT. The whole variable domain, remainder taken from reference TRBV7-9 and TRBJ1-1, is DTGVSQNPRHKITKRGQNVTFRCDPISEHNRLYWYRQTLGQGPEFLTYFQNEAQLEKSRLLSDRFSAERPKGSFSTLEIQRTEQGDSAMYLCASRGRDFEAFFGQGTRLTVV.

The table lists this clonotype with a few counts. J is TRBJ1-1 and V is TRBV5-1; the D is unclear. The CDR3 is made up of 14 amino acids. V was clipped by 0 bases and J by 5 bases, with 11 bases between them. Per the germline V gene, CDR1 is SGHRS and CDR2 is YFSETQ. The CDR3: CASSLGRIGTEAFF. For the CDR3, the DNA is TGCGCCAGCAGCTTGGGCCGTATAGGGACTGAAGCTTTCTTT. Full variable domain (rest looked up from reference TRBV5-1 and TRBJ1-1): KAGVTQTPRYLIKTRGQQVTLSCSPISGHRSVSWYQQTPGQGLQFLFEYFSETQRNKGNFPGRFSGRQFSNSRSEMNVSTLELGDSALYLCASSLGRIGTEAFFGQGTRLTVV.

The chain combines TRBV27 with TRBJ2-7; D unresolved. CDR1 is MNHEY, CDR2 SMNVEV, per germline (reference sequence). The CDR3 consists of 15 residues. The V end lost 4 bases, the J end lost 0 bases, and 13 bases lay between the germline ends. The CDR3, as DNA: TGTGCCAGCAGTTCCCTCCTCGCGGTCTCCTACGAGCAGTACTTC. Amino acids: CASSSLLAVSYEQYF.

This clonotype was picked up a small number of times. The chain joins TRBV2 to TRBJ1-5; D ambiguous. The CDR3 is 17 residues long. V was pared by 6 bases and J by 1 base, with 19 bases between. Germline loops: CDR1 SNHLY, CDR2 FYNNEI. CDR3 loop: CASRSRASSSSNQPQHF. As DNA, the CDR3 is TGTGCCAGCAGATCCCGGGCCTCATCTTCGAGCAATCAGCCCCAGCATTTT.

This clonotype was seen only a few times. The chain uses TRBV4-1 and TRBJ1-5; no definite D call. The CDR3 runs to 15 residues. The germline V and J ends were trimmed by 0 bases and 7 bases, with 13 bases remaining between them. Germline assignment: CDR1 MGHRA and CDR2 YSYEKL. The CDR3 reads CASSQEPGSGQPQHF. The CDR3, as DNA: TGCGCCAGCAGCCAAGAACCGGGGTCGGGGCAGCCCCAGCATTTT.

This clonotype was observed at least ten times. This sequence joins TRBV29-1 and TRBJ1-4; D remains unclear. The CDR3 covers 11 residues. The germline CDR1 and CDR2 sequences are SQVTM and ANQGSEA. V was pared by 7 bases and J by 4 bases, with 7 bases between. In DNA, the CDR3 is TGCAGCGCCCGATATAATGAAAAACTGTTTTTT. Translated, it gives CSARYNEKLFF.

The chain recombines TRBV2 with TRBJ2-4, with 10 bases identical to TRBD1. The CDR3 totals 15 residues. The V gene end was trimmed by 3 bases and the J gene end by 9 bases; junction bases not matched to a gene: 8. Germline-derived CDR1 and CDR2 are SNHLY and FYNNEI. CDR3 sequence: CASSDLGQGFGIQYF. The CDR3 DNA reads TGTGCCAGCAGTGATTTGGGACAGGGGTTCGGCATTCAGTACTTC.